The rows below give T cell receptor beta chains drawn from one sample of a study of cytotoxic CD8 clonotypes in ibrutinib-treated CLL. The data were produced by immunoSEQ multiplex PCR, yet TCRdb's version contains in-frame clones alone and is incomplete. The sample consists of 25,000 to 35,000 clones, about 82% of them appearing once. Material: PBMCs, obtained after 24 months of ibrutinib treatment. These receptors all stem from a human donor with chronic lymphocytic leukemia. The CDR3 runs from the conserved cysteine through the conserved F or W. D genes are given only for firm matches. Size values are once, few and many counts, or a class for expanded clones, and some rows have none.

J: TRBJ2-5
size: NA
V: TRBV5-1
length: 16
D: NA
DNA: TGCGCCAGCAGCTCCGAGTGGGGGCCGTACCAAGAGACCCAGTACTTC
CDR3: CASSSEWGPYQETQYF

J: TRBJ1-1
size: once
V: TRBV9
length: 18
D: TRBD1
DNA: TGTGCCAGCAGCGCGACGAAAAGCCGGGACAGGGAAAACACTGAAGCTTTCTTT
CDR3: CASSATKSRDRENTEAFF

J: TRBJ1-1
size: NA
V: TRBV5-1
length: 14
D: NA
DNA: TGCGCCAGCAGCTCGGTGGGCTCGAACACTGAAGCTTTCTTT
CDR3: CASSSVGSNTEAFF

J: TRBJ1-1
size: NA
V: TRBV9
length: 14
D: NA
DNA: TGTGCCAGCAGCCGAACAGGAACGAACACTGAAGCTTTCTTT
CDR3: CASSRTGTNTEAFF

J: TRBJ2-5
size: once
V: TRBV5-4
length: 16
D: TRBD2
DNA: TGTGCCAGCAGCCCCACTGGGTCTAGCGGGGTAGAGACCCAGTACTTC
CDR3: CASSPTGSSGVETQYF

J: TRBJ2-3
size: NA
V: TRBV11-2
length: 17
D: TRBD1
DNA: TGTGCCAGCAGCGCTGACAGGGGATTATATAGCACAGATACGCAGTATTTT
CDR3: CASSADRGLYSTDTQYF

J: TRBJ1-6
size: NA
V: TRBV7-9
length: 14
D: NA
DNA: TGTGCCAGCAGCTTACCGGAGCGAGGAATCCCCCTCCACTTT
CDR3: CASSLPERGIPLHF

J: TRBJ2-5
size: NA
V: TRBV6-5
length: 15
D: NA
DNA: TGTGCCAGCAGCCAAAACTGGGCGTACCAAGAGACCCAGTACTTC
CDR3: CASSQNWAYQETQYF

J: TRBJ1-2
size: NA
V: TRBV28
length: 14
D: TRBD1
DNA: TGTGCCAGCAGTTCTACGTTGACAGGGTATGGCTACACCTTC
CDR3: CASSSTLTGYGYTF

J: TRBJ2-5
size: once
V: TRBV15
length: 18
D: TRBD2
DNA: TGTGCCACCAGCAGAGAGGGGGTGTTAGCGGGGGTACAAGAGACCCAGTACTTC
CDR3: CATSREGVLAGVQETQYF